This T cell receptor (beta chain) was found in a study of T cells in Graves' hyperthyroidism and ophthalmopathy. Uncontrolled infection, other autoimmune disease, pregnancy and lactation each barred patients from inclusion. The PBMCs studied were ones that came from about 10 ml fresh peripheral blood. A word on this clonotype: It may be a read error: a sequence one base away is much more abundant.

Amplification of TCR beta CDR3 regions was performed using RNA transcripts as template. An initial round of RT-PCR targeting the TCR CDR3 relied on the HTBI primer set. TCRdb recomputed calls from the multiplex PCR reads with MiXCR, one row per CDR3 protein. The table lists some 440,000 distinct CDR3 sequences, approximately 14% of them singletons. Looked up from germline, CDR1 is SGHRS and CDR2 is YFSETQ. The length of the CDR3 is 14 residues. Input material: blood. The receptor's source is a woman aged 18 to 35 with Graves' hyperthyroidism. V gene TRBV5-1 combines with J gene TRBJ2-1; no firm D call. In DNA, the CDR3 is TGTGTCAGCAGCCCAGGACGGACCTACAATGAGCAGTTCTTC. Translation: CVSSPGRTYNEQFF.